The next 5 T cell receptor beta chains were all read from a single sample in a study of blood T cell repertoires in COVID-19. Produced via immunoSEQ multiplex PCR; TCRdb's table is partial and in-frame only. The sample holds over 600,000 clones, just under 90% seen once. The sequenced material came from peripheral blood. The receptors were gathered from a woman under 30 with acute or convalescent COVID-19.

The V call is TRBV20-1, the J call TRBJ1-2; 8 bases fit TRBD1. The CDR3 has 11 amino acids. The germline V gene encodes CDR1 DFQATT and CDR2 SNEGSKA (reference sequence). V was clipped by 6 bases and J by 8 bases; unmatched bases: 5. Written as DNA, the CDR3 is TGCAGTGCCCAGGGGGCGCGAGGCTACACCTTC. Its translation: CSAQGARGYTF.

The chain carries TRBV28 and TRBJ1-4, with a possible D match to TRBD1 (5 bases). CDR3 length: 17 residues. The germline V and J ends were trimmed by 8 bases and 5 bases, with 24 bases remaining between them. Looked up from germline, CDR1 is MDHEN and CDR2 is SYDVKM. CDR3 bases: TGTGCCAGCTCTGGGGACGCTTACGGGGGGGAAAATGAAAAACTGTTTTTT. Protein product: CASSGDAYGGENEKLFF.

This chain connects TRBV4-3 to TRBJ2-7, with 7 bases identical to TRBD1. The CDR3 runs 17 residues. V shed 1 base, J shed 4 bases, and the junction held 13 bases outside the gene matches. Germline V gene data show CDR1 as LGHNA and CDR2 as YSLEER. CDR3 DNA: TGCGCCAGCAGCCAAGGAATGATAACAGGGGAGAGGTACGAGCAGTACTTC. Protein: CASSQGMITGERYEQYF.

This clone was recorded only once. The chain has TRBV21-1 and TRBJ2-7; TRBD2, the table's D call, was not compared with the DNA. TRBV21-1 is flagged as a pseudogene. The CDR3 spans 19 residues. In DNA, the CDR3 is TGTGCCAGCATCTTACGGACAGGGCCGGGACTAGCAGATGGGGACGAGCAGTACTTC. Translating gives CASILRTGPGLADGDEQYF.

The CDR3 nucleotides are TGTGCCAGTAGTGTCAATGGGGGCCTGAACTATGGCTACACCTTC. Residues: CASSVNGGLNYGYTF. The chain is built from TRBV19 and TRBJ1-2; perhaps TRBD1 as D (6 bases). CDR1 is LNHDA, CDR2 SQIVND, per germline (reference sequence). V was clipped by 5 bases and J by 2 bases, with 15 bases between them. CDR3 length: 15 amino acids.